This T cell receptor beta chain derives from a study of CD8+ T cells in alopecia areata. Regarding treatment: oral pan-JAK inhibitor, 5-10 mg twice daily. The investigators collected lesional scalp punch biopsies and peripheral blood from alopecia areata patients. RNA was isolated and reverse transcribed to cDNA, the sequencing template. Profiled with immunoSEQ multiplex PCR; TCRdb holds only in-frame clones, not every one. This sample has approximately 3,300 clones, with more than 65% found just once. The sequenced sample was skin, obtained at week 24, from a patient treated with tofacitinib. The TCR sequence derives from a human donor with alopecia areata.

CDR3 in DNA: TGCGCCAGCAGCCAAGAGGGTGTCAGACATTCACCCCTCCACTTT. It yields the protein CASSQEGVRHSPLHF. The genes are TRBV4-1 and TRBJ1-6, with D hard to call. CDR3 size: 15 residues. V gave up 0 bases and J gave up 8 bases, with 11 bases separating them. Germline V gene sequence: CDR1 MGHRA, CDR2 YSYEKL.